The 32 T cell receptor beta chains below all came from one sample that was sequenced in a study of cytomegalovirus exposure and HLA in healthy donors. Amplification used 60 Vbeta primers and 13 Jbeta primers. Clones were read by immunoSEQ multiplex PCR, and TCRdb kept only the in-frame ones, dropping some. The sample holds about 180,000 clones, about 77% seen once. Source material: PBMCs. These receptors came from a woman aged 25 to 45 in good health and CMV-seropositive.

This rearrangement joins TRBV5-1 to TRBJ2-1; weak D call: TRBD2 (5 bases). V dropped 0 bases and J dropped 10 bases, with 17 bases sitting between them. The CDR3 length is 15 residues. The germline CDR1 and CDR2 sequences are SGHRS and YFSETQ. The CDR3 region is CASSLDRASLGEQFF. In DNA, the CDR3 is TGCGCCAGCAGCTTGGATCGTGCTAGCTTGGGGGAGCAGTTCTTC.

This rearrangement joins TRBV6-5 to TRBJ1-1, with TRBD1 as a possible D gene (6 bases). The length of the CDR3 is 15 residues. CDR1 and CDR2 (germline): MNHEY, SVGAGI. Deletions cut 0 bases from V and 3 bases from J, with 11 bases between. The CDR3, as DNA: TGTGCCAGCAGTTACTCAAGGGGGGGGGACACTGAAGCTTTCTTT. Translating it yields CASSYSRGGDTEAFF.

This chain connects TRBV6-6 to TRBJ2-3; 8 nucleotides agree with TRBD1. Germline values: CDR1 MNHNY, CDR2 SVGAGI (reference sequence). V trimming: 0 bases; J trimming: 5 bases; junction bases outside the gene matches: 1. This CDR3 has 14 residues. The CDR3 region is CASSYSTGVDTQYF. CDR3 coding DNA: TGTGCCAGCAGTTACTCGACAGGGGTAGATACGCAGTATTTT.

This clone was counted only a few times. The CDR3 nucleotides read TGTGCCAGCAGCTTTTGGGGGCCAGAGACCCAGTACTTC. Encoded protein: CASSFWGPETQYF. This chain links TRBV7-2 with TRBJ2-5, with D tentatively TRBD1 (6 bases). Trimming took off 3 bases at V and 4 bases at J, with 9 bases between the two ends. From germline, CDR1 is SGHTA and CDR2 FQGNSA. This CDR3 has 13 amino acids.

There are a few counts of this clone. The rearrangement links TRBV4-3 to TRBJ2-7, with TRBD1 matching over 8 bases. The length of the CDR3 is 16 residues. CDR1 and CDR2 from the germline V gene are LGHNA and YSLEER. Trimming took 3 bases from V and 0 from J; bases not matched to a gene: 7. The CDR3 nucleotides read TGCGCCAGCAGCCAGCAACCAGGGGGCACCTCCTACGAGCAGTACTTC. Its translation is CASSQQPGGTSYEQYF.

The CDR3 sequence: CASSTLRDSPLHF. Written as DNA, the CDR3 is TGTGCCAGCAGCACACTCCGGGATTCACCCCTCCACTTT. This rearrangement joins TRBV7-2 to TRBJ1-6, with no clear D. This CDR3 has 13 residues. V dropped 5 bases and J dropped 8 bases, with 10 bases sitting between them. CDR1 SGHTA and CDR2 FQGNSA come from the germline V gene. Using reference TRBV7-2 and TRBJ1-6 for the parts outside the CDR3, the full variable domain is GAGVSQSPSNKVTEKGKDVELRCDPISGHTALYWYRQSLGQGLEFLIYFQGNSAPDKSGLPSDRFSAERTGGSVSTLTIQRTQQEDSAVYLCASSTLRDSPLHFGNGTRLTVT.

This clone was counted a few times. This chain uses TRBV9 with TRBJ2-3; 9 nucleotides match TRBD2. With 3 bases clipped from V and 1 base from J, the junction kept 6 bases outside the gene matches. This CDR3 comprises 16 residues. The germline V gene has CDR1 SGDLS and CDR2 YYNGEE. CDR3 coding DNA: TGTGCCAGCAGCGCGAGCGGGGGGTGGGGCACAGATACGCAGTATTTT. As protein: CASSASGGWGTDTQYF.

V and J are TRBV28 and TRBJ1-2; 8 bases fit TRBD1. The ends lost 2 bases at V and 4 bases at J; junction bases unmatched: 6. The CDR3 totals 15 residues. The V gene's germline CDR1 is MDHEN and CDR2 SYDVKM. The CDR3 reads CASSLGGQGAYGYTF. CDR3 DNA: TGTGCCAGCAGTTTAGGTGGGCAGGGGGCCTATGGCTACACCTTC.

V gene TRBV4-3 combines with J gene TRBJ2-2, with TRBD1 matching 10 bases. There are 15 residues in the CDR3. The germline V gene encodes CDR1 LGHNA and CDR2 YSLEER. The J segment lost 4 bases and the V segment lost 4 bases, leaving 3 bases of the junction unmatched. The CDR3 nucleotides are TGCGCCAGCAGCCGGACAGGGGGGACCACCGGGGAGCTGTTTTTT. Encoded protein: CASSRTGGTTGELFF.

The chain recombines TRBV30 with TRBJ2-3, with D possibly matching TRBD2 (7 bases). V lost 7 bases and J lost 4, with 18 bases in between. Germline assignment: CDR1 GTSNPN and CDR2 SVGIG (reference sequence). This CDR3 has 14 amino acids. CDR3 coding DNA: TGTGCCTCCCAGGGGAAGCGGGGCGCAGATACGCAGTATTTT. Translated: CASQGKRGADTQYF.

V is TRBV4-3 and J is TRBJ2-1; TRBD1 aligns across 8 bases. The germline V gene encodes CDR1 LGHNA and CDR2 YSLEER. The trim removed 4 bases at V and 8 bases at J, leaving 10 bases unmatched. The CDR3 consists of 15 residues. The chain's CDR3 is CASSPRTGPLDEQFF. CDR3 nucleotides: TGCGCCAGCAGCCCCCGGACAGGGCCATTGGATGAGCAGTTCTTC.

CDR3 coding DNA: TGTGCCAGCACCCGCACAAGGAGCGGGGCCCAGCATTTT. Protein product: CASTRTRSGAQHF. The gene calls are TRBV6-5 and TRBJ1-5; D not resolved. This CDR3 has 13 residues. Trimming took off 7 bases at V and 11 bases at J, with 18 bases between the two ends. The germline CDR1 and CDR2 sequences are MNHEY and SVGAGI.

This clone was detected only a few times. This chain connects TRBV11-2 to TRBJ2-1, with TRBD1 identical over 7 bases. Germline values: CDR1 SGHAT, CDR2 FQNNGV. The V segment lost 4 bases and the J segment 5 bases; nucleotides outside the gene matches: 5. The CDR3 sequence is 14 residues long. The chain's CDR3 is CASSSLTGNNEQFF. Written as DNA, the CDR3 is TGTGCCAGCAGCTCCCTGACAGGGAACAATGAGCAGTTCTTC.

The V call is TRBV30, the J call TRBJ2-5; 9 nucleotides line up with TRBD2. The V gene end was trimmed by 5 bases and the J gene end by 3 bases; junction bases not matched to a gene: 4. The CDR3 length is 13 residues. From germline, CDR1 is GTSNPN and CDR2 SVGIG (reference sequence). The CDR3 spells CAWAPSGEETQYF. The CDR3 DNA sequence: TGTGCCTGGGCCCCTAGCGGGGAAGAGACCCAGTACTTC.

V usage is TRBV18 and J usage is TRBJ1-3, with a tentative D call TRBD1 (5 bases). Trimming removed 3 bases from V and 0 bases from J, with 21 bases in between. This CDR3 has 19 amino acids. Germline CDR1 is KGHSH and CDR2 is LQKENI. The CDR3 coding sequence is TGTGCCAGCTCACCTTACCCTGTTTCGACAGAAAGCTCTGGAAACACCATATATTTT. It translates to CASSPYPVSTESSGNTIYF.

The J gene is TRBJ1-2, the V gene TRBV7-9; 9 bases map to TRBD1. Germline V CDR1 and CDR2: SEHNR, FQNEAQ (reference sequence). CDR3 length: 14 residues. The junction had 4 bases not matched to a gene; V was cut back by 3 bases and J by 5 bases. Here the CDR3 DNA reads TGTGCCAGCAGCTTGGGGACAGGGACATATGGCTACACCTTC. Protein sequence: CASSLGTGTYGYTF.

The rearrangement uses TRBV6-5 and TRBJ2-3, with 10 bases fitting TRBD2. CDR3 length: 14 amino acids. The germline V gene has CDR1 MNHEY and CDR2 SVGAGI. The trim removed 2 bases at V and 9 bases at J, leaving 5 bases unmatched. The CDR3 coding sequence is TGTGCCAGCAGTTACGCTAGCGGGGGCACAACGCAGTATTTT. Protein: CASSYASGGTTQYF.

The gene calls are TRBV4-3 and TRBJ2-7; possible D gene TRBD2, 6 bases. The CDR3 runs to 14 residues. The V end was cut by 2 bases, the J end by 6 bases, with 14 bases between. The germline V gene has CDR1 LGHNA and CDR2 YSLEER. CDR3 protein: CASSQRRGVSEQYF. The CDR3 nucleotides read TGCGCCAGCAGCCAAAGGCGGGGAGTGTCCGAGCAGTACTTC.

The J gene is TRBJ2-3, the V gene TRBV7-9; 9 nucleotides line up with TRBD1. Germline V gene lookup returns CDR1 SEHNR and CDR2 FQNEAQ (reference sequence). The CDR3 sequence is 16 residues long. J gave up 3 bases and V 4 bases, and 8 bases lay outside the gene matches. CDR3 residues: CASSYYRGRMTDTQYF. CDR3 DNA: TGTGCCAGCAGCTACTACAGGGGGCGTATGACAGATACGCAGTATTTT.

Here the CDR3 DNA reads TGCGCCAGCAGCCCGGCGGTGGGGTCGGGGGAAAAACTGTTTTTT. It yields the protein CASSPAVGSGEKLFF. The V call is TRBV5-1, the J call TRBJ1-4, with unresolved D. CDR3 size: 15 residues. With 4 bases removed from V and 8 bases from J, the gap between germline ends came to 18 bases. Germline values: CDR1 SGHRS, CDR2 YFSETQ. Supplemented by reference TRBV5-1 and TRBJ1-4, the full variable domain reads KAGVTQTPRYLIKTRGQQVTLSCSPISGHRSVSWYQQTPGQGLQFLFEYFSETQRNKGNFPGRFSGRQFSNSRSEMNVSTLELGDSALYLCASSPAVGSGEKLFFGSGTQLSVL.

The chain couples TRBV19 to TRBJ2-3; the match to TRBD2 covers 9 bases. J was trimmed by 6 bases and V by 2 bases; bases with no gene match: 9. CDR1 LNHDA and CDR2 SQIVND come from the germline V gene (reference sequence). The CDR3 sequence is 16 residues long. The CDR3 nucleotides read TGTGCCAGTAGTATACAAAAGCGGGGGGCCGGGGATACGCAGTATTTT. Protein sequence: CASSIQKRGAGDTQYF.

The chain is built from TRBV19 and TRBJ2-5; the D gene is possibly TRBD1 (5 bases). Trimming stripped 6 bases from V and 5 bases from J, with 13 bases between. Per germline, CDR1 LNHDA and CDR2 SQIVND (reference sequence). This CDR3 is built from 13 residues. In DNA form, the CDR3 reads TGTGCCAGTAGACCCACAGGTGGGGAGACCCAGTACTTC. Its translation: CASRPTGGETQYF.

V is TRBV15 and J is TRBJ2-1; maybe TRBD2 (6 bases). Trimming left V 3 bases short and J 2 bases short, with 11 bases between. The CDR3 totals 15 residues. Germline values: CDR1 LNHNV, CDR2 YYDKDF (reference sequence). The chain's CDR3 is CATSSSSGPYNEQFF. CDR3 nucleotide sequence: TGTGCCACCAGCAGTTCAAGCGGGCCCTACAATGAGCAGTTCTTC.

This clone was observed a few times. The rearrangement links TRBV19 to TRBJ1-5; a weak D match, TRBD1 (5 bases). Trimming left V 6 bases short and J 7 bases short, with 19 bases between. CDR1 is LNHDA, CDR2 SQIVND, per germline (reference sequence). This CDR3 has 15 amino acids. This CDR3 is CASSYPPRGGQPQHF. The CDR3 DNA follows: TGTGCCAGTAGCTACCCCCCCCGGGGGGGGCAGCCCCAGCATTTT.

In this sample, this clone turned up a few times. Relative to the germline gene, one junction end is altered; a read error may explain this. This chain uses TRBV7-9 with TRBJ2-2; 9 bases map to TRBD1. This CDR3 comprises 16 residues. CDR1 and CDR2 (germline): SEHNR, FQNEAQ (reference sequence). The CDR3 sequence is CSSSPSGTGPSGELFF. The CDR3 DNA is TGTTCCAGCAGCCCGTCCGGGACAGGGCCCTCCGGGGAGCTGTTTTTT.

CDR3 sequence: CASSLKRGAESYEQYF. In DNA, the CDR3 is TGTGCCAGCAGCTTAAAGCGGGGGGCCGAGTCCTACGAGCAGTACTTC. The genes are TRBV7-2 and TRBJ2-7, with 9 bases that match TRBD2. The germline V gene encodes CDR1 SGHTA and CDR2 FQGNSA. This CDR3 has 16 amino acids. The ends lost 2 bases at V and 1 base at J; junction bases unmatched: 6.

The rearrangement uses TRBV5-5 and TRBJ2-2; D not resolved. CDR3 size: 14 residues. The V gene's germline CDR1 is SGHKS and CDR2 YYEKEE (reference sequence). Trimming shortened V by 4 bases and J by 4 bases, and 11 bases separated the two germline ends. The CDR3 nucleotides read TGTGCCAGCAGCGCGATGGTCGGCACCGGGGAGCTGTTTTTT. As protein: CASSAMVGTGELFF.

In its sample, this clone was seen a few times. The chain combines TRBV4-1 with TRBJ2-7; possible D gene TRBD2, 6 bases. The CDR3 contains 15 residues. Germline CDR1 is MGHRA and CDR2 is YSYEKL. Trimming pared 2 bases from V and 9 bases from J, leaving 20 bases between. CDR3 in amino acids: CASSQIAVAARGQYF. DNA of the CDR3: TGCGCCAGCAGCCAAATTGCGGTAGCGGCACGGGGGCAGTACTTC.

V usage is TRBV2 and J usage is TRBJ1-1; D unresolved. CDR3 size: 11 residues. The germline gives CDR1 SNHLY, CDR2 FYNNEI. V lost 6 bases and J lost 11, with 13 bases in between. The CDR3 here is CASSVGGRAFF. The DNA of the CDR3 is TGTGCCAGCAGCGTGGGCGGGCGTGCTTTCTTT.

The chain has TRBV6-6 and TRBJ2-1, with D possibly TRBD1 on 5 matching bases. Trimming shortened V by 2 bases and J by 7 bases, and 12 bases separated the two germline ends. This CDR3 region has 14 residues. Germline assignment: CDR1 MNHNY and CDR2 SVGAGI (reference sequence). The CDR3, as DNA: TGTGCCAGCAGTTACGGGCAGGGTAGTAATGAGCAGTTCTTC. Encoded protein: CASSYGQGSNEQFF.

The chain employs TRBV10-3 and TRBJ2-2; 11 nucleotides line up with TRBD1. Germline V gives CDR1 ENHRY, CDR2 SYGVKD. CDR3 length: 18 amino acids. Trimming at V came to 2 bases and at J to 5 bases, leaving 10 bases not matched to a gene. CDR3 DNA: TGTGCCATCAGTGAGCCCCTTCCCGGGACAGGGGGGACCGGGGAGCTGTTTTTT. Amino acid sequence: CAISEPLPGTGGTGELFF.

The chain links TRBV29-1 to TRBJ1-4; D remains ambiguous. Trimming stripped 6 bases from V and 4 bases from J, with 24 bases between. This CDR3 contains 17 residues. Germline V gene sequence: CDR1 SQVTM, CDR2 ANQGSEA. CDR3 loop: CSVRKEMGVLGNEKLFF. The CDR3, as DNA: TGCAGCGTCAGAAAGGAAATGGGCGTTTTAGGTAATGAAAAACTGTTTTTT.